The 20 T cell receptor beta chains below were found in one sample sequenced in a study of shared clonotypes between healthy human individuals (dated by TCRdb to about 2020). The library was produced with the immunoSEQ multiplex PCR assay. TCRdb provides this immuneACCESS table in a form limited to in-frame rearrangements. Some clones are lacking; in checked studies, under half of them reflect an unresolved V gene, and why the rest are absent is not known. For this sample the table gives 2 million or so clones, of which 85% to 95% were detected only once. The ten largest account for roughly 0.13% of the sample. The sequenced sample consisted of naive CD4+ T cells sorted from blood. Reading the label with the study, this specimen's cell subset or site is: CD45RA+ positively selected. The receptors shown here come from a man between 18 and 35 years old in good health.

The chain couples TRBV10-1 to TRBJ1-2; D is unresolved. The CDR3 runs 19 residues. CDR1 WNHNN and CDR2 SYGVQD come from the germline V gene (reference sequence). The V gene lost 2 bases and the J gene lost 1 base, with 23 bases spanning the gap. The CDR3 is CASSEVYSFGGCRNYGYTF. In DNA, the CDR3 is TGCGCCAGCAGTGAGGTTTATAGCTTTGGAGGTTGTCGTAACTATGGCTACACCTTC.

The rearrangement uses TRBV6-1 and TRBJ2-7, with 9 bases lining up with TRBD2. The CDR3 is 13 amino acids. Germline CDR1 and CDR2: MNHNS and SASEGT. After removal of 7 bases from V and 2 bases from J, the junction contained 3 bases not matched to a gene. The CDR3 protein is CASNAGGTYEQYF. CDR3 DNA sequence: TGTGCCAGCAACGCGGGGGGGACCTACGAGCAGTACTTC.

This clone was recorded once. CDR3 region: CASRTSSTDTQYF. The CDR3 nucleotides are TGCGCCAGCAGAACCTCTAGCACAGATACGCAGTATTTT. This chain links TRBV5-1 with TRBJ2-3, with D unresolved. Germline CDR1 SGHRS, CDR2 YFSETQ. The CDR3 is 13 residues long. Trimming removed 5 bases at V and 0 bases at J, with 7 bases between.

This chain joins TRBV11-3 and TRBJ1-1; perhaps TRBD1 as D (5 bases). Per germline, CDR1 SGHNT and CDR2 YENEEA. CDR3 length equals 13 residues. Trimming stripped 1 base from V and 6 bases from J, with 9 bases between. As DNA, the CDR3 is TGTGCCAGCAGCTTAGGGGGGACGTCTGAAGCTTTCTTT. Its translation is CASSLGGTSEAFF.

V usage is TRBV15 and J usage is TRBJ1-3; the D gene is possibly TRBD1 (6 bases). Germline V gene sequence: CDR1 LNHNV, CDR2 YYDKDF (reference sequence). The CDR3 is 14 amino acids. With 8 bases removed from V and 2 bases from J, the gap between germline ends came to 13 bases. This CDR3 reads CATGGYDAGNTIYF. CDR3 nucleotides: TGTGCCACCGGGGGCTACGATGCTGGAAACACCATATATTTT.

The chain recombines TRBV6-5 with TRBJ2-7; 10 nucleotides align to TRBD1. Germline V lookup: CDR1 MNHEY, CDR2 SVGAGI. V lost 5 bases to trimming and J lost 6 bases; unmatched junction nucleotides: 10. The CDR3 extends over 15 amino acids. For the CDR3, the DNA is TGTGCCAGCAGTGGCTACCGGGACAGGGGATCCGAGCAGTACTTC. Amino acids: CASSGYRDRGSEQYF.

The chain links TRBV9 to TRBJ2-5; 7 nucleotides align to TRBD2. Germline V lookup: CDR1 SGDLS, CDR2 YYNGEE. The CDR3 is 16 residues long. Trimming cost V 3 bases and J 4 bases; bases outside gene matches: 12. The CDR3 nucleotides read TGTGCCAGCAGCGGACGGGGGAGAACGGGAGGAGAGACCCAGTACTTC. Amino acids: CASSGRGRTGGETQYF. The full variable domain, rest sourced from reference TRBV9 and TRBJ2-5, is DSGVTQTPKHLITATGQRVTLRCSPRSGDLSVYWYQQSLDQGLQFLIQYYNGEERAKGNILERFSAQQFPDLHSELNLSSLELGDSALYFCASSGRGRTGGETQYFGPGTRLLVL.

This chain connects TRBV5-1 to TRBJ1-5, with D perhaps TRBD1 (6 bases). The germline V gene has CDR1 SGHRS and CDR2 YFSETQ. Trimming cost V 0 bases and J 7 bases, with 14 bases left between them. The CDR3 sequence is 15 residues long. The DNA for the CDR3 is TGCGCCAGCAGCTTGGTCCCAGGGGCAACCCAGCCCCAGCATTTT. As protein: CASSLVPGATQPQHF.

The J gene is TRBJ1-3, the V gene TRBV7-2; weak D call: TRBD1 (5 bases). The CDR3 runs 16 residues. The V and J ends lost 1 base and 0 bases respectively, with 10 bases between them. Germline CDR1 SGHTA, CDR2 FQGNSA. CDR3: CASSLVTVPSGNTIYF. As DNA, the CDR3 is TGTGCCAGCAGCTTAGTGACAGTTCCCTCTGGAAACACCATATATTTT.

The chain's CDR3 is CASSLVRGSANEQYF. The DNA of the CDR3 is TGCGCCAGCAGCTTGGTACGGGGGAGTGCGAACGAGCAGTACTTC. The chain uses TRBV5-1 and TRBJ2-7; weak D call: TRBD2 (6 bases). Trimming removed 0 bases from V and 5 bases from J, with 15 bases in between. The CDR3 length is 15 residues. The germline V gene has CDR1 SGHRS and CDR2 YFSETQ.

DNA of the CDR3: TGTGCCAGCAGCTCCGGACAGCCAACCGCGACCGGGGAGCTGTTTTTT. The encoded protein is CASSSGQPTATGELFF. The chain joins TRBV5-4 to TRBJ2-2; weak D call: TRBD1 (6 bases). This CDR3 region has 16 residues. The ends were cut back, 3 bases at V and 5 bases at J, with 17 bases in the middle. CDR1 is SGHNT and CDR2 is YYREEE in the germline V gene (reference sequence).

This chain connects TRBV14 to TRBJ2-1; the match to TRBD1 covers 7 bases. The CDR3 runs 13 residues. The J segment lost 7 bases and the V segment lost 4 bases, leaving 4 bases of the junction unmatched. CDR1 SGHDN and CDR2 FVKESK come from the germline V gene. The CDR3: CASSRQGLNEQFF. The CDR3 DNA follows: TGTGCCAGCAGCCGACAGGGTCTGAATGAGCAGTTCTTC.

Here the CDR3 reads CASSELSGASSYEQYF. The CDR3 region has the DNA TGTGCCAGCAGTGAATTAAGCGGGGCGAGCTCCTACGAGCAGTACTTC. This chain links TRBV25-1 with TRBJ2-7, with 7 bases fitting TRBD2. This CDR3 has 16 residues. The germline gives CDR1 MGHDK, CDR2 SYGVNS. V trimming: 1 base; J trimming: 0 bases; junction bases outside the gene matches: 6.

The chain recombines TRBV7-6 with TRBJ2-4, with D tentatively TRBD1 (5 bases). Trimming took off 7 bases at V and 0 bases at J, with 13 bases between the two ends. Germline V lookup: CDR1 SGHVS, CDR2 FNYEAQ. The CDR3 is made up of 15 amino acids. The CDR3 spells CASKTQALAKNIQYF. CDR3 DNA sequence: TGTGCCAGCAAAACACAGGCCCTAGCCAAAAACATTCAGTACTTC.

As for this clone: The same CDR3 can be traced to other DNA sequences in this sample. The chain couples TRBV7-2 to TRBJ2-7; D remains unclear. The CDR3 has 11 amino acids. V shed 2 bases and J shed 5 bases, with 4 bases lying between them. Germline lookup yields CDR1 SGHTA and CDR2 FQGNSA. The CDR3 loop is CASSLRDEQYF. CDR3 coding DNA: TGTGCCAGCAGCTTACGGGACGAGCAGTACTTC.

The chain links TRBV19 to TRBJ2-3; 7 bases are a match to TRBD2. Germline lookup yields CDR1 LNHDA and CDR2 SQIVND (reference sequence). V lost 8 bases, J lost 1 base, and 6 bases stayed unmatched. The CDR3 length is 14 residues. For the CDR3, the DNA is TGTGCCAGTTCAGCGGGATGGGGCACAGATACGCAGTATTTT. Protein: CASSAGWGTDTQYF.

The chain joins TRBV7-3 to TRBJ2-1; the D gene is possibly TRBD2 (6 bases). This CDR3 is built from 15 residues. Germline CDR1 reads SGHTA; CDR2 reads FQGTGA. The germline V and J ends were trimmed by 5 bases and 7 bases, with 18 bases remaining between them. CDR3 loop: CASSPWGWGVNEQFF. The CDR3, as DNA: TGTGCCAGCAGCCCCTGGGGCTGGGGGGTGAATGAGCAGTTCTTC.

The J gene is TRBJ1-3, the V gene TRBV5-6; D remains unclear. Between the trimmed V and J ends, which lost 5 bases and 0 bases, there was a span of 6 bases. Per the germline V gene, CDR1 is SGHDT and CDR2 is YYEEEE. The CDR3 covers 13 residues. CDR3 DNA: TGTGCCAGCAGTATGAGCTCTGGAAACACCATATATTTT. Translating gives CASSMSSGNTIYF.

The chain employs TRBV6-6 and TRBJ2-2, with D possibly being TRBD2 (6 bases). Germline V gene sequence: CDR1 MNHNY, CDR2 SVGAGI (reference sequence). This CDR3 is built from 15 residues. Trimming pared 6 bases from V and 3 bases from J, leaving 14 bases between. The CDR3 DNA reads as TGTGCCAGCAGCCTGGGACTGGCTTACACCGGGGAGCTGTTTTTT. Translating it yields CASSLGLAYTGELFF.

The chain uses TRBV5-4 and TRBJ2-1, with 8 nucleotides matching TRBD1. This CDR3 has 14 residues. V was clipped by 4 bases and J by 8 bases; unmatched bases: 8. Looked up from germline, CDR1 is SGHNT and CDR2 is YYREEE (reference sequence). CDR3 residues: CASSVPTGDDEQFF. CDR3 in DNA: TGTGCCAGCAGCGTTCCGACAGGGGACGATGAGCAGTTCTTC. Full variable domain (missing parts from reference TRBV5-4 and TRBJ2-1): ETGVTQSPTHLIKTRGQQVTLRCSSQSGHNTVSWYQQALGQGPQFIFQYYREEENGRGNFPPRFSGLQFPNYSSELNVNALELDDSALYLCASSVPTGDDEQFFGPGTRLTVL.